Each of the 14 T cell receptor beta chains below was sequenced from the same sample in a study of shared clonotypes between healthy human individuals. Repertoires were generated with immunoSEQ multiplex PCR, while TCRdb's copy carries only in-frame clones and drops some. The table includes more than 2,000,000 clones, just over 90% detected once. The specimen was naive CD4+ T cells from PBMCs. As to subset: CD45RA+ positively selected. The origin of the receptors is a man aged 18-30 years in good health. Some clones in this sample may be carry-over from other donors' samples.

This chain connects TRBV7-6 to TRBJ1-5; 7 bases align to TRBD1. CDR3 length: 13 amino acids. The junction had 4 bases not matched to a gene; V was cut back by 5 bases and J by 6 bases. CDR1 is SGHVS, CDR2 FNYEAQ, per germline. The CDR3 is CASSPDRSQPQHF. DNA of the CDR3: TGTGCCAGCAGCCCGGACAGGAGTCAGCCCCAGCATTTT.

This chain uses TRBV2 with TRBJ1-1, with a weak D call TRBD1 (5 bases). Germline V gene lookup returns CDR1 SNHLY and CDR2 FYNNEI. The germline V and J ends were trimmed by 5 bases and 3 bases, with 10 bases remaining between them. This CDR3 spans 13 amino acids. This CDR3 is CASSKSRDTEAFF. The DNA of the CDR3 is TGTGCCAGCAGTAAATCCAGGGACACTGAAGCTTTCTTT.

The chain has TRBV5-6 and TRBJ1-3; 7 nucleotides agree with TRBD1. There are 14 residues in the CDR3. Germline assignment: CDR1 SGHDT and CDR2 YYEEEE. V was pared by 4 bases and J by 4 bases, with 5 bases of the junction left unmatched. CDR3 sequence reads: CASSTRTGGNTIYF. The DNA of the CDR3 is TGTGCCAGCAGCACTCGGACAGGCGGAAACACCATATATTTT.

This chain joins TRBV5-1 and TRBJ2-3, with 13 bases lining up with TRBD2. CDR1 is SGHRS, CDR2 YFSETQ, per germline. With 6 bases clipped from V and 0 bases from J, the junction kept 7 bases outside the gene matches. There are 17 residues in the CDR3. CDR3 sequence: CASKARTSGGSTDTQYF. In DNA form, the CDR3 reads TGCGCCAGCAAGGCCCGGACTAGCGGGGGTAGCACAGATACGCAGTATTTT.

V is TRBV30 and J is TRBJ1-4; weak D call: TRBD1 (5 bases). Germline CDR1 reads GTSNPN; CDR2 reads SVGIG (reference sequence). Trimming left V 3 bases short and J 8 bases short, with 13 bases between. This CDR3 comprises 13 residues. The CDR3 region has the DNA TGTGCCTGGAGAAAAAGGACACTAGAAAAACTGTTTTTT. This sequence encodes CAWRKRTLEKLFF.

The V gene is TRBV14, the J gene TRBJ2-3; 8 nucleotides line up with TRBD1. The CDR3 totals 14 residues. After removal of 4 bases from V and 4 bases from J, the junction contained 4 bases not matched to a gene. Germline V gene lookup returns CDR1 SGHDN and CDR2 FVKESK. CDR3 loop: CASSPWTGPDTQYF. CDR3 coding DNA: TGTGCCAGCAGCCCTTGGACAGGGCCAGATACGCAGTATTTT.

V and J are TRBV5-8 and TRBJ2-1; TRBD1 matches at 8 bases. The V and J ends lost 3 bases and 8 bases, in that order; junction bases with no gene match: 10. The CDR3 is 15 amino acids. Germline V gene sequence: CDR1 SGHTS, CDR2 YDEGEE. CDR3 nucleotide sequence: TGTGCCAGCAGCTGGAGGCCCCAGGGGGCCGATGAGCAGTTCTTC. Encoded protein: CASSWRPQGADEQFF.

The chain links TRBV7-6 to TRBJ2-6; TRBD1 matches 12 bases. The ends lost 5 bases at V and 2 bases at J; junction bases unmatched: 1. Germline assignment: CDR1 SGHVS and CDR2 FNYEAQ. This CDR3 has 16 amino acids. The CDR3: CASSGTGGTGANVLTF. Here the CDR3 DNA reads TGTGCCAGCAGCGGGACAGGGGGCACTGGGGCCAACGTCCTGACTTTC. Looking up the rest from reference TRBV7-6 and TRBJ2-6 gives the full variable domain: GAGVSQSPRYKVTKRGQDVALRCDPISGHVSLYWYRQALGQGPEFLTYFNYEAQQDKSGLPNDRFSAERPEGSISTLTIQRTEQRDSAMYRCASSGTGGTGANVLTFGAGSRLTVL.

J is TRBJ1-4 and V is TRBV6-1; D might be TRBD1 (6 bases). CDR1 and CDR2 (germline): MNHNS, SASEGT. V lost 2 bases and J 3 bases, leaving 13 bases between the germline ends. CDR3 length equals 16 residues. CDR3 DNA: TGTGCCAGCAGTGAACTATCAGGGGTGGCTAATGAAAAACTGTTTTTT. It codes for CASSELSGVANEKLFF.

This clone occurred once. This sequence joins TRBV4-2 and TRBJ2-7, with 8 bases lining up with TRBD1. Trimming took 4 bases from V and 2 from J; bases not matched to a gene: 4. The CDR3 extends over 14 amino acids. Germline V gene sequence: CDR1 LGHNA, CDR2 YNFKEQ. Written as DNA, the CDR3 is TGTGCCAGCAGCCGAGACAGGGGACCCTACGAGCAGTACTTC. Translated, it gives CASSRDRGPYEQYF.

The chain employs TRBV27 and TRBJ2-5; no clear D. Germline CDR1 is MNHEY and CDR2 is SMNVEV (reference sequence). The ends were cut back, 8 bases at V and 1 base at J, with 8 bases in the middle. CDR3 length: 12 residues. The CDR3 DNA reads TGTGCCAGCGGGCGGCTCCAAGAGACCCAGTACTTC. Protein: CASGRLQETQYF.

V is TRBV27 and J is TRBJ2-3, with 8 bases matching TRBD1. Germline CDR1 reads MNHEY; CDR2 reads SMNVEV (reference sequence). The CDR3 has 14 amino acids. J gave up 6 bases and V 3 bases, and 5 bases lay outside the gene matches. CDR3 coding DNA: TGTGCCAGCAGTTTCGGACAGGGTAGGGATACGCAGTATTTT. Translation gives CASSFGQGRDTQYF.

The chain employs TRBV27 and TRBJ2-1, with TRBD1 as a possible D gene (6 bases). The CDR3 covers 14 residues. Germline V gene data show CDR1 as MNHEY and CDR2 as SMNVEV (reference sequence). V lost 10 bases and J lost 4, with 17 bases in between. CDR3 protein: CATAAWGLYNEQFF. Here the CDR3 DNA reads TGTGCCACGGCCGCATGGGGGCTATACAATGAGCAGTTCTTC.

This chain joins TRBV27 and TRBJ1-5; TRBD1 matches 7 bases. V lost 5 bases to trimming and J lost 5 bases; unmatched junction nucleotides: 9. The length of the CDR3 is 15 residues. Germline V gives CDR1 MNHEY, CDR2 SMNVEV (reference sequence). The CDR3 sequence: CASSQQGPLYQPQHF. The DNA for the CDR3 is TGTGCCAGCAGTCAACAGGGGCCGCTGTATCAGCCCCAGCATTTT.